The 25 T cell receptor beta chains given below trace back to one sample, sequenced in a study of T-cell reconstitution after alpha-beta-depleted transplantation in children. Library preparation (for TCRbeta) was performed with unique molecular identifiers. Each CDR3 protein gets one entry after TCRdb re-called the PCR reads with MiXCR. The sample shows approximately 590,000 distinct CDR3 sequences, about 11% of them seen only once. Source: PBMCs from the stem cell graft donor, taken from the stem cell graft. The source of these receptors is a human donor who donated a stem cell graft to a child with acute myeloid leukemia.

The genes are TRBV7-2 and TRBJ2-7; D might be TRBD2 (5 bases). The CDR3 has 15 residues. Trimming left V 7 bases short and J 2 bases short, with 18 bases between. The germline V gene has CDR1 SGHTA and CDR2 FQGNSA. DNA for the CDR3: TGTGCCAGCACCAATCGGAGGTCGGGCCCCTACGAGCAGTACTTC. Residues: CASTNRRSGPYEQYF. The full variable domain, rest sourced from reference TRBV7-2 and TRBJ2-7, is GAGVSQSPSNKVTEKGKDVELRCDPISGHTALYWYRQSLGQGLEFLIYFQGNSAPDKSGLPSDRFSAERTGGSVSTLTIQRTQQEDSAVYLCASTNRRSGPYEQYFGPGTRLTVT.

This clonotype has a handful of counts. This sequence joins TRBV6-5 and TRBJ1-6; D is unresolved. Germline lookup yields CDR1 MNHEY and CDR2 SVGAGI. The CDR3 sequence is 17 residues long. The germline V and J ends were trimmed by 3 bases and 8 bases, with 20 bases remaining between them. The CDR3 loop is CASSYIVKLATYSPLHF. The CDR3 nucleotides are TGTGCCAGCAGTTATATCGTTAAACTAGCGACTTATTCACCCCTCCACTTT.

The DNA of the CDR3 is TGCAGCGCGGAAGGAGGTTCCACAGATACGCAGTATTTT. This sequence encodes CSAEGGSTDTQYF. The chain recombines TRBV29-1 with TRBJ2-3, with a tentative D call TRBD2 (5 bases). CDR3 length equals 13 residues. The V gene's germline CDR1 is SQVTM and CDR2 ANQGSEA. The germline V and J ends were trimmed by 7 bases and 2 bases, with 13 bases remaining between them.

This clonotype has only a few counts. This chain uses TRBV7-9 with TRBJ2-7, with 11 bases matching TRBD2. Unmatched junction bases numbered 8, after V lost 3 bases and J lost 7 bases. Germline-derived CDR1 and CDR2 are SEHNR and FQNEAQ (reference sequence). The CDR3 covers 15 residues. The CDR3 bases are TGTGCCAGCAGCTTTAATAGCGGGAGGGCCGGGGAGCAGTACTTC. It yields the protein CASSFNSGRAGEQYF. The variable domain in full, with the rest retrieved from reference TRBV7-9 and TRBJ2-7, is DTGVSQNPRHKITKRGQNVTFRCDPISEHNRLYWYRQTLGQGPEFLTYFQNEAQLEKSRLLSDRFSAERPKGSFSTLEIQRTEQGDSAMYLCASSFNSGRAGEQYFGPGTRLTVT.

This clonotype was counted many times. This rearrangement joins TRBV29-1 to TRBJ2-5; 7 bases are a match to TRBD2. The germline CDR1 and CDR2 sequences are SQVTM and ANQGSEA. The V and J ends lost 8 bases and 9 bases, in that order; junction bases with no gene match: 12. CDR3 length: 12 residues. CDR3 nucleotide sequence: TGCAGCTCGAGGACTAGTGAGGGCGCCCAGTACTTC. Translated: CSSRTSEGAQYF. The full variable domain, in which reference TRBV29-1 and TRBJ2-5 provide the parts outside the CDR3, is SAVISQKPSRDICQRGTSLTIQCQVDSQVTMMFWYRQQPGQSLTLIATANQGSEATYESGFVIDKFPISRPNLTFSTLTVSNMSPEDSSIYLCSSRTSEGAQYFGPGTRLLVL.

This clonotype was observed a handful of times. The chain employs TRBV28 and TRBJ1-5, with TRBD1 matching 7 bases. V shed 6 bases and J 7 bases; nucleotides not matched to a gene: 12. CDR3 length equals 15 residues. Germline lookup yields CDR1 MDHEN and CDR2 SYDVKM. The CDR3 here is CASRGLVRGLQPQHF. The CDR3 DNA reads as TGTGCCAGCAGGGGGCTTGTGAGGGGGCTCCAGCCCCAGCATTTT.

This clonotype was counted ten times or more. J is TRBJ1-1 and V is TRBV15; D is ambiguous. Deletions cut 0 bases from V and 4 bases from J, with 12 bases between. This CDR3 is built from 15 residues. The germline gives CDR1 LNHNV, CDR2 YYDKDF (reference sequence). DNA for the CDR3: TGTGCCACCAGCAGAGATGCAGTTCTCGGCACTGAAGCTTTCTTT. Its protein product is CATSRDAVLGTEAFF.

This clonotype was recorded many times. The chain carries TRBV29-1 and TRBJ2-3, with D tentatively TRBD2 (5 bases). Germline V lookup: CDR1 SQVTM, CDR2 ANQGSEA. The CDR3 is 15 residues long. V shed 4 bases and J shed 4 bases, with 18 bases lying between them. The DNA of the CDR3 is TGCAGCGTTGTATTCTGGCTAGCCCTTTCAGATACGCAGTATTTT. It specifies CSVVFWLALSDTQYF.

The chain has TRBV3-1 and TRBJ2-7; 7 bases map to TRBD1. CDR1 is LGHDT and CDR2 is YNNKEL in the germline V gene (reference sequence). This CDR3 region has 15 residues. V was clipped by 0 bases and J by 5 bases; unmatched bases: 7. CDR3 DNA sequence: TGTGCCAGCAGCCAAGATGGGTCGACAGGGAACGAGCAGTACTTC. It specifies CASSQDGSTGNEQYF.

This clonotype has at least ten counts. This sequence joins TRBV7-9 and TRBJ1-1; D unclear. CDR3 length: 12 residues. The ends were cut back, 5 bases at V and 1 base at J, with 5 bases in the middle. Looked up from germline, CDR1 is SEHNR and CDR2 is FQNEAQ (reference sequence). The CDR3 here is CASSKQNTEAFF. CDR3 DNA sequence: TGTGCCAGCAGCAAACAGAACACTGAAGCTTTCTTT.

This clonotype was recorded at least ten times. The chain joins TRBV6-5 to TRBJ1-1; a weak D match, TRBD1 (6 bases). The CDR3 covers 14 residues. Deletions cut 1 base from V and 1 base from J, with 7 bases between. Germline values: CDR1 MNHEY, CDR2 SVGAGI. The CDR3 loop is CASSYWDKNTEAFF. For the CDR3, the DNA is TGTGCCAGCAGTTACTGGGACAAGAACACTGAAGCTTTCTTT.

The chain uses TRBV6-2 or TRBV6-3 and TRBJ2-7, with TRBD2 matching over 10 bases. V was pared by 2 bases and J by 2 bases, with 6 bases of the junction left unmatched. CDR1 and CDR2 from the germline V gene are MNHEY and SVGEGT. CDR3 length equals 16 residues. In DNA, the CDR3 is TGTGCCAGCAGTTACATCCCCGGGACTAGCGCCTACGAGCAGTACTTC. Protein: CASSYIPGTSAYEQYF.

This rearrangement joins TRBV7-2 to TRBJ1-6; D gene unclear. Trimming removed 5 bases at V and 1 base at J, with 9 bases between. There are 15 residues in the CDR3. Germline CDR1 reads SGHTA; CDR2 reads FQGNSA. CDR3 DNA sequence: TGTGCCAGCAGCCCCCAGGCGTCCTATAATTCACCCCTCCACTTT. Amino acids: CASSPQASYNSPLHF.

This rearrangement joins TRBV30 to TRBJ2-2; 9 bases line up with TRBD2. This CDR3 region has 14 residues. CDR1 and CDR2 (germline): GTSNPN, SVGIG (reference sequence). V lost 5 bases to trimming and J lost 5 bases; unmatched junction nucleotides: 6. CDR3 region: CAWGSGRDTGELFF. In DNA form, the CDR3 reads TGTGCCTGGGGTAGCGGGAGAGATACCGGGGAGCTGTTTTTT.

The rearrangement uses TRBV12-3 or TRBV12-4 and TRBJ2-3, with D perhaps being TRBD1 or TRBD2 (5 bases each). V was cut by 5 bases and J by 3 bases, with 15 bases left in between. The CDR3 has 15 amino acids. In DNA form, the CDR3 reads TGTGCCAGCAGTAGGTCCCGGGACCAGACAGATACGCAGTATTTT. Protein product: CASSRSRDQTDTQYF.

The chain has TRBV30 and TRBJ2-7; D ambiguous. CDR3 length: 13 residues. The germline CDR1 and CDR2 sequences are GTSNPN and SVGIG (reference sequence). V was cut by 4 bases and J by 2 bases, with 12 bases left in between. CDR3 loop: CAWNLGSTYEQYF. The CDR3 bases are TGTGCCTGGAACCTCGGCAGCACCTACGAGCAGTACTTC. Using reference TRBV30 and TRBJ2-7 for the parts outside the CDR3, the full variable domain is SQTIHQWPATLVQPVGSPLSLECTVEGTSNPNLYWYRQAAGRGLQLLFYSVGIGQISSEVPQNLSASRPQDRQFILSSKKLLLSDSGFYLCAWNLGSTYEQYFGPGTRLTVT.

This clonotype was seen ten or more times. The V and J genes are TRBV20-1 and TRBJ2-1; tentative D call: TRBD1 (6 bases). The CDR3 is 13 amino acids. CDR1 is DFQATT and CDR2 is SNEGSKA in the germline V gene (reference sequence). Trimming cost V 2 bases and J 6 bases, with 11 bases left between them. Here the CDR3 DNA reads TGCAGTGCTAGACAGGGGATGGGCAATGAGCAGTTCTTC. It translates to CSARQGMGNEQFF.

In this sample, this clonotype turned up many times. The chain employs TRBV18 and TRBJ2-5, with a tentative D call TRBD2 (6 bases). CDR1 KGHSH and CDR2 LQKENI come from the germline V gene. Between the trimmed V and J ends, which lost 2 bases and 5 bases, there was a span of 9 bases. The CDR3 extends over 13 amino acids. CDR3 region: CASSPDRGETQYF. The CDR3 DNA follows: TGTGCCAGCTCACCAGACCGGGGGGAGACCCAGTACTTC.

Details on this clonotype: Without the conserved terminal phenylalanine or tryptophan, this CDR3 likely stems from a read error. This chain connects TRBV5-6 to TRBJ1-1; a weak D match, TRBD1 (5 bases). The CDR3 loop spans 15 amino acids. From germline, CDR1 is SGHDT and CDR2 YYEEEE. The V gene lost 6 bases and the J gene lost 0 bases, with 15 bases spanning the gap. The CDR3 loop is CASTRQNKMNTEAFL. The CDR3 DNA reads TGTGCCAGCACCCGACAGAACAAAATGAACACTGAAGCTTTCCTT.

Ten or more counts support this clonotype. This chain joins TRBV29-1 and TRBJ2-5; 8 nucleotides line up with TRBD2. The CDR3 is 15 amino acids. The trim removed 2 bases at V and 7 bases at J, leaving 12 bases unmatched. Germline loops: CDR1 SQVTM, CDR2 ANQGSEA. In DNA form, the CDR3 reads TGCAGCGTTGAATGGGAACTAGCGGCCATGGGGACCCAGTACTTC. Its protein product is CSVEWELAAMGTQYF.

This clonotype appeared many times. The rearrangement links TRBV18 to TRBJ2-1; D gene unclear. The V end lost 2 bases, the J end lost 8 bases, and 7 bases lay between the germline ends. The CDR3 is 12 amino acids. Per the germline V gene, CDR1 is KGHSH and CDR2 is LQKENI. This chain's CDR3 is CASSPGVYEQFF. The CDR3 region has the DNA TGTGCCAGCTCACCAGGGGTCTATGAGCAGTTCTTC.

The chain has TRBV2 and TRBJ2-3, with D hard to call. Trimming removed 7 bases at V and 2 bases at J, with 19 bases between. The CDR3 loop spans 16 amino acids. CDR1 and CDR2 from the germline V gene are SNHLY and FYNNEI. The CDR3 DNA sequence: TGTGCCAGCACTGGGGAACCCAACGCGTCCACAGATACGCAGTATTTT. Amino acids: CASTGEPNASTDTQYF.

The chain joins TRBV7-2 to TRBJ2-7; 9 bases are shared with TRBD2. This CDR3 comprises 15 residues. The trim removed 3 bases at V and 3 bases at J, leaving 6 bases unmatched. Germline V gives CDR1 SGHTA, CDR2 FQGNSA. The CDR3 loop reads CASSLASGTLYEQYF. The CDR3 DNA is TGTGCCAGCAGCTTGGCTAGCGGGACCCTCTACGAGCAGTACTTC. Full variable domain (remainder filled in from reference TRBV7-2 and TRBJ2-7): GAGVSQSPSNKVTEKGKDVELRCDPISGHTALYWYRQSLGQGLEFLIYFQGNSAPDKSGLPSDRFSAERTGGSVSTLTIQRTQQEDSAVYLCASSLASGTLYEQYFGPGTRLTVT.

This clonotype was found a few times. The chain recombines TRBV20-1 with TRBJ2-5; TRBD2 aligns across 11 bases. The germline V gene has CDR1 DFQATT and CDR2 SNEGSKA (reference sequence). The CDR3 has 15 residues. V shed 5 bases and J 4 bases; nucleotides not matched to a gene: 9. As DNA, the CDR3 is TGCAGTGCTCTCCAGACTAGCGGGACGGGAGAGACCCAGTACTTC. This gives the protein CSALQTSGTGETQYF.

The V and J genes are TRBV4-2 and TRBJ2-7, with 13 bases that match TRBD2. With 6 bases clipped from V and 2 bases from J, the junction kept 10 bases outside the gene matches. The CDR3 extends over 17 amino acids. Germline V gives CDR1 LGHNA, CDR2 YNFKEQ. The CDR3 sequence is CASRRLAGGPTTYEQYF. The CDR3 DNA follows: TGTGCCAGCAGGCGACTAGCGGGAGGCCCAACTACCTACGAGCAGTACTTC.